Sequencing of this T cell receptor (beta chain) was carried out in a study of T cell responses to AZD1222 COVID-19 vaccine. The V end lost 4 bases, the J end lost 1 base, and 13 bases lay between the germline ends. CDR1 is MGHDK and CDR2 is SYGVNS in the germline V gene. The CDR3 has 15 amino acids. As concerns this clone: Its cognate antigen is unknown.

Profiling relied on immunoSEQ multiplex PCR, and the TCRdb table lists in-frame clones only, not all of them. The repertoire includes 150,000 to 200,000 clones, approximately 93% of them detected once, and 3.5% to 4.5% sits in the top ten. Study-level findings and limits: Vaccine-associated CD4 TCRs ranged over spike, dominating at 160-218 and 743-854. Baseline serostatus was positive in only a handful of AZD1222 recipients. Repertoire sampling was restricted to post-peak T cell response timepoints. Clonal diversity was possibly underestimated, and white British individuals and females predominated among donors.

The chain joins TRBV25-1 to TRBJ1-2; the D gene is possibly TRBD1 (6 bases). The sequencing used peripheral blood, collected on day 0 of AZD1222 vaccination. The sequence derives from an adult in good health. The CDR3 region is CASSGGGSDNYGYTF. The CDR3 DNA follows: TGTGCCAGCAGTGGTGGGGGCTCTGATAACTATGGCTACACCTTC.